This T cell receptor (beta chain) was profiled in a study of tumor-infiltrating lymphocytes in primary liver carcinoma. At the level of the study: Sample counts of productive TCRbeta reads spanned roughly 3.5 to 7.5 million; these counts were similar across tissue types.

Unsorted whole blood supplied the blood RNA, and germline DNA was isolated too. HBV chronically infected the treatment-naive patients. V shed 6 bases, J shed 4 bases, and the junction held 12 bases outside the gene matches. CDR3 length equals 15 residues. Germline V gene data show CDR1 as MDHEN and CDR2 as SYDVKM. A primer matching the constant region was used to make TCR beta cDNA from approximately 0.45 ug of total RNA. Each TCR beta library was derived from three nested multiplex PCR rounds that employed slightly modified ARM-PCR. Use of TRBV1-TRBV30 forward primers with a C-beta reverse primer characterized the first two PCR rounds, which lasted approximately 11 cycles each. TCRdb recomputed calls from the multiplex PCR reads with MiXCR, one row per CDR3 protein. The sample lists 300,000 to 400,000 distinct CDR3 sequences, 60% to 80% seen once, with 9% to 10% in the top ten.

The rearrangement joins TRBV28 to TRBJ2-7; 7 bases match TRBD2. The clonotype comes from a man in his forties or fifties with primary liver carcinoma and hepatitis B virus infection. Sequenced: peripheral blood. The CDR3 bases are TGTGCCAGCAGCTCACTTGCGGGAGTTGGTTACGAGCAGTACTTC. This translates into CASSSLAGVGYEQYF.